This TCR beta chain was sequenced for a study of blood T cell repertoires in COVID-19. Sequencing used immunoSEQ multiplex PCR; TCRdb keeps in-frame clones, though not all of them. The table records 270,000 or so clones, nearly 85% of them present only once. This clone has only one observation. The CDR3 sequence is 12 residues long. Germline CDR1 is SGHDN and CDR2 is FVKESK. V was clipped by 6 bases and J by 8 bases; unmatched bases: 3. This sequence was found in a human donor in a cohort sampled during active COVID-19. The V call is TRBV14, the J call TRBJ1-2; 10 bases are a match to TRBD1. Input material: peripheral blood. The CDR3 DNA reads as TGTGCCAGCAGGCGGACAGGGGGAGGCTACACCTTC. This encodes CASRRTGGGYTF. The full variable domain, rest sourced from reference TRBV14 and TRBJ1-2, is EAGVTQFPSHSVIEKGQTVTLRCDPISGHDNLYWYRRVMGKEIKFLLHFVKESKQDESGMPNNRFLAERTGGTYSTLKVQPAELEDSGVYFCASRRTGGGYTFGSGTRLTVV.